The source of this T cell receptor beta chain is a study of tumor-infiltrating lymphocytes in primary liver carcinoma. Per the germline V gene, CDR1 is SGHNT and CDR2 is YYREEE (reference sequence). This CDR3 comprises 12 residues. V lost 4 bases and J lost 6, with 5 bases in between. This clonotype was seen repeatedly, ten times or more. A primer matching the constant region was used to make TCR beta cDNA from 450 to 550 ng of total RNA. Slightly modified ARM-PCR, run as three nested multiplex PCR rounds, produced the TCR beta libraries. PCR rounds one and two used TRBV1-TRBV30 forward primers with a C-beta reverse primer for around 10 cycles each. TCRdb redid the calling of the multiplex PCR reads with MiXCR, one entry per CDR3 protein. Here the sample spans more than 75,000 distinct CDR3 sequences, about three quarters being singletons. Without any cell sorting, roughly 20-32 mg of bulk tissue yielded co-extracted RNA and DNA. Every tumor sample held more than 80% viable tumor cells.

Sequencing used liver tumor tissue from sampling region 1. Subset defined: tumor region T1, superior pole. The genes are TRBV5-4 and TRBJ1-6; no clear D. This TCR derives from a middle-aged man with primary liver carcinoma and hepatitis B virus infection. CDR3 nucleotide sequence: TGTGCCAGCAGCCGATCTAATTCACCCCTCCACTTT. Protein product: CASSRSNSPLHF.